There are a few counts of the clone carrying this T cell receptor (beta chain). The data belong to a study of shared clonotypes between healthy human individuals. As for the study in general: The donors, two women and a few men, were aged 18 to 49. Every donor yielded three CD4 naive, three CD4 memory, two CD8 naive and one CD8 memory plate.

Per the study methods: There were no quality scores in the junction-only immunoSEQ sequences, so filtering differed. The data were produced by immunoSEQ multiplex PCR, yet TCRdb's version contains in-frame clones alone and is incomplete. For V, J and clone size, that table is used; D and trimming come from the DNA. The table lists roughly 1.5 million clones, approximately 98% of them singletons. In germline, CDR1 is SGHNT, CDR2 YYREEE (reference sequence). The CDR3 is made up of 14 amino acids. The V gene lost 0 bases and the J gene lost 0 bases, with 3 bases spanning the gap. Sequencing was performed on naive CD4+ T cells sorted from blood. The subset here: CD45RA+ positively selected. The sequence was obtained from a man aged 25 to 40 in good health. The V gene is TRBV5-4, the J gene TRBJ1-4; no definite D call. DNA for the CDR3: TGTGCCAGCAGCTTGGGGGCAACTAATGAAAAACTGTTTTTT. It translates to CASSLGATNEKLFF.